This T cell receptor beta chain stems from a study of blood T cell repertoires in COVID-19. Sequencing used immunoSEQ multiplex PCR; TCRdb keeps in-frame clones, though not all of them. The sample has some 290,000 clones; over 85% are singletons. The TCR comes from a woman aged 25 to 39 with COVID-19, enrolled during active disease. Sequenced: peripheral blood.

The CDR3 coding sequence is TGTGCCAGTAGTCCGTCGGACAGGGGGCTCTCCTCCATTCAAGAGACCCAGTACTTC. Protein sequence: CASSPSDRGLSSIQETQYF. The chain has TRBV19 and TRBJ2-5; 11 positions match TRBD1. CDR3 length equals 19 residues. Germline V gives CDR1 LNHDA, CDR2 SQIVND (reference sequence). The junction had 16 bases not matched to a gene; V was cut back by 5 bases and J by 2 bases.